This note documents a single TCR beta chain sequence. V lost 0 bases and J lost 8, with 16 bases in between. Germline CDR1 reads SGHDN; CDR2 reads FVKESK. This CDR3 has 16 residues. This sample was taken from a study of blood T cell repertoires in COVID-19. In the original workflow: The assay estimated nucleated cells by amplifying reference gene primers. Assay: immunoSEQ multiplex PCR; the TCRdb copy retains only in-frame clones and omits some. V, J and clone size derive from that table, while D and trimming were established from the DNA sequence. The repertoire holds roughly 250,000 clones, with approximately 84% as singletons.

The sample consisted of peripheral blood. This clonotype was obtained from a man aged 45 to 65 with acute or convalescent COVID-19. V usage is TRBV14 and J usage is TRBJ1-4; possible D gene TRBD1, 5 bases. The CDR3 nucleotides are TGTGCCAGCAGCCAAGATTGGAGACAGCCTAGGGAAAAACTGTTTTTT. Translation: CASSQDWRQPREKLFF.